This TCR beta chain was found in a study of blood T cell repertoires in COVID-19. Study at large: Specimens from acute and convalescent COVID-19 originated in the United States, Italy and Spain. Sources were T cells, B-cell-depleted T cells, or PBMCs; the material itself was cDNA or gDNA.

In the authors' methods: Estimates of nucleated cell counts were drawn from the amplification of reference gene primers. The assay was immunoSEQ multiplex PCR, and TCRdb's table has in-frame clones only and misses some. That table gives V, J and clone size, and the DNA gave D and trimming. This repertoire shows over 300,000 clones, 80% to 90% found once; its top ten account for roughly 1.2%. Trimming shortened V by 3 bases and J by 2 bases, and 5 bases separated the two germline ends. The CDR3 runs to 13 residues. Per germline, CDR1 SNHLY and CDR2 FYNNEI. The chain combines TRBV2 with TRBJ1-5; D not certain. Source material: peripheral blood. The sequence was obtained from a man in his forties with acute or convalescent COVID-19. The CDR3 is CASSDRRNQPQHF. The CDR3 DNA follows: TGTGCCAGCAGTGACAGGCGCAATCAGCCCCAGCATTTT. The full variable domain, with the rest looked up from reference TRBV2 and TRBJ1-5, is EPEVTQTPSHQVTQMGQEVILRCVPISNHLYFYWYRQILGQKVEFLVSFYNNEISEKSEIFDDQFSVERPDGSNFTLKIRSTKLEDSAMYFCASSDRRNQPQHFGDGTRLSIL.